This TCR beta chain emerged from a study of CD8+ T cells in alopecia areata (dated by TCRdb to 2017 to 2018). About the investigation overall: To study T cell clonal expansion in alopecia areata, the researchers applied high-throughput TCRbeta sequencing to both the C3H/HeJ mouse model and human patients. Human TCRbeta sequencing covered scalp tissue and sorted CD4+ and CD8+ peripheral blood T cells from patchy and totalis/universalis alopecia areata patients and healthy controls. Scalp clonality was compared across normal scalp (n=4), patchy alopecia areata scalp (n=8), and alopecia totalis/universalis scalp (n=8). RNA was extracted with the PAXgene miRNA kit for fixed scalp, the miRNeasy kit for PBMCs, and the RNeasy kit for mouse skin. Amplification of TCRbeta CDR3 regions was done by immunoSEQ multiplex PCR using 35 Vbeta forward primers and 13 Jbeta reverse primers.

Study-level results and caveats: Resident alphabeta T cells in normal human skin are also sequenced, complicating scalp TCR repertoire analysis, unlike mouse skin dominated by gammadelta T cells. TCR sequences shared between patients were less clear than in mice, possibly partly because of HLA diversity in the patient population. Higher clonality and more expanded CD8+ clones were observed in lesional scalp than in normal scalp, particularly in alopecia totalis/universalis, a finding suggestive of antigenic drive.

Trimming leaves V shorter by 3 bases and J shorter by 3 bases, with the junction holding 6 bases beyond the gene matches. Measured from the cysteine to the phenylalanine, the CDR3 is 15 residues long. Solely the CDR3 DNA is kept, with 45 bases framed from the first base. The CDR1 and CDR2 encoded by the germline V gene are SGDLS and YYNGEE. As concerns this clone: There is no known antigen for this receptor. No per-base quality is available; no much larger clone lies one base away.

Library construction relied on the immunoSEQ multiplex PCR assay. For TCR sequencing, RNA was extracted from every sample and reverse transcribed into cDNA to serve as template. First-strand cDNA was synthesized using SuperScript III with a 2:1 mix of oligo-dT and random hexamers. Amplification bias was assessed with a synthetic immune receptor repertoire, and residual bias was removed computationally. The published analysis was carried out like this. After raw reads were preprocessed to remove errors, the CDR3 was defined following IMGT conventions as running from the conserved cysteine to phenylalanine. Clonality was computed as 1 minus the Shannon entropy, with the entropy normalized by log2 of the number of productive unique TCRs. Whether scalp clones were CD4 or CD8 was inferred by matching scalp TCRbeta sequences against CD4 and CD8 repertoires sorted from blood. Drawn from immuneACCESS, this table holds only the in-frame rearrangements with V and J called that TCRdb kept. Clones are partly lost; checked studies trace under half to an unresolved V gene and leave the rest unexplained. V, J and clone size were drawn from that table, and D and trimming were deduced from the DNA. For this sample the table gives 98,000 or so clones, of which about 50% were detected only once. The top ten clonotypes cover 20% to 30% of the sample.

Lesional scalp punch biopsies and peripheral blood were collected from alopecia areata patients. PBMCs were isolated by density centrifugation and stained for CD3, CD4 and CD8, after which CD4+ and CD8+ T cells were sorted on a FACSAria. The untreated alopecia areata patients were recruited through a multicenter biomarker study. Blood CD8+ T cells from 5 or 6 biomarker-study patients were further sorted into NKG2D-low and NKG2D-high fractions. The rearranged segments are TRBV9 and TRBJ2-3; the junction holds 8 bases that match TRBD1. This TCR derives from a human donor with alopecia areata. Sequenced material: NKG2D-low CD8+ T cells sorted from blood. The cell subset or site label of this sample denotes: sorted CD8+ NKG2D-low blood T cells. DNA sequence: TGTGCCAGCAGCGAGACAGGGGTCCTGACAGATACGCAGTATTTT. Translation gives CASSETGVLTDTQYF.